The present entry profiles one TCR beta chain with its context. Germline and junction disagree at one end, which may indicate a read error. Original analysis: Amplification of reference gene primers provided the estimated nucleated cell counts. The table came from immunoSEQ multiplex PCR; TCRdb's copy has only in-frame clones and leaves some out. The V and J calls and clone size come from that table; D and trimming were worked out from the DNA. The table has about 99,000 clones, 70% to 90% seen once. This sample is drawn from a study of blood T cell repertoires in COVID-19. Looking at the study overall: Some COVID-19 samples were acute and others convalescent; all came from the United States, Italy and Spain. PBMCs, B-cell-depleted T cells, or T cells provided the cDNA or gDNA that made up the material.

CDR1 is SSHAT and CDR2 is FNYEAQ in the germline V gene (reference sequence). The CDR3 contains 15 residues. Seattle enrolled patients during active infection and tracked them longitudinally. Sequencing input: peripheral blood. The TCR sequence derives from a man aged 50 to 60 with COVID-19, enrolled during active disease. V usage is TRBV7-7 and J usage is TRBJ1-4, with 7 bases matching TRBD1. CDR3 residues: CASSLNRGPNEKLFF. The CDR3 nucleotides are TGTGCTAGCAGCTTGAACAGGGGACCGAATGAAAAACTGTTTTTT.